What follows are 18 T cell receptor beta chains derived from one specimen sequenced in a study of blood T cell repertoires in COVID-19. Assay: immunoSEQ multiplex PCR; the TCRdb copy retains only in-frame clones and omits some. The sample has over 120,000 clones; about 88% are singletons. The sequenced sample was peripheral blood. The receptors shown here come from a human donor with acute or convalescent COVID-19. The donor label of this sample is uncertain.

The genes are TRBV7-6 and TRBJ1-1; unclear D gene. The CDR3 runs to 14 residues. V was trimmed by 5 bases and J by 4 bases, leaving 14 bases between them. CDR1 and CDR2 from the germline V gene are SGHVS and FNYEAQ. The CDR3 nucleotides are TGTGCCAGCAGCATCAACCCGGGTGGCACTGAAGCTTTCTTT. This sequence encodes CASSINPGGTEAFF.

This clone was counted only a few times. The chain carries TRBV5-8 and TRBJ1-2; 9 nucleotides align to TRBD1. The CDR3 sequence is 18 residues long. CDR1 and CDR2 (germline): SGHTS, YDEGEE. V shed 3 bases and J 4 bases; nucleotides not matched to a gene: 16. In nucleotides, the CDR3 is TGTGCCAGCAGCTCAATATTGTCCCCGGGACAGGGTGTCTATGGCTACACCTTC. Translation: CASSSILSPGQGVYGYTF.

The genes are TRBV7-2 and TRBJ2-5; D is undetermined. Germline assignment: CDR1 SGHTA and CDR2 FQGNSA. The CDR3 is 13 amino acids. V lost 6 bases, J lost 1 base, and 9 bases lay in between. CDR3 in DNA: TGTGCCAGCAGTTTTGCAGGCCAAGAGACCCAGTACTTC. It yields the protein CASSFAGQETQYF. The complete variable domain, with remaining parts taken from reference TRBV7-2 and TRBJ2-5, reads GAGVSQSPSNKVTEKGKDVELRCDPISGHTALYWYRQSLGQGLEFLIYFQGNSAPDKSGLPSDRFSAERTGGSVSTLTIQRTQQEDSAVYLCASSFAGQETQYFGPGTRLLVL.

This CDR3 reads CASSSGLASDTQYF. In DNA form, the CDR3 reads TGTGCCAGCAGCTCGGGACTAGCCTCCGATACGCAGTATTTT. The chain uses TRBV14 and TRBJ2-3; 9 nucleotides align to TRBD2. V shed 5 bases, J shed 6 bases, and the junction held 6 bases outside the gene matches. Germline CDR1 is SGHDN and CDR2 is FVKESK. CDR3 length: 14 residues.

About this clone: The sample holds other DNA sequences that translate to the same CDR3. The chain carries TRBV29-1 and TRBJ2-7; TRBD1 matches at 8 bases. V lost 6 bases and J lost 2; bases outside the gene matches: 3. CDR3 length equals 12 residues. CDR1 and CDR2 from the germline V gene are SQVTM and ANQGSEA. This CDR3 reads CSVGQGAYEQYF. The DNA of the CDR3 is TGCAGCGTAGGACAGGGTGCCTACGAGCAGTACTTC.

The chain uses TRBV5-8 and TRBJ1-5; 9 bases agree with TRBD1. Germline V gene data show CDR1 as SGHTS and CDR2 as YDEGEE. After removal of 0 bases from V and 3 bases from J, the junction contained 1 base not matched to a gene. This CDR3 is built from 15 residues. CDR3 sequence (DNA): TGTGCCAGCAGCTTGGGACAGGGGGACAATCAGCCCCAGCATTTT. Encoded protein: CASSLGQGDNQPQHF. The full variable domain, in which reference TRBV5-8 and TRBJ1-5 provide the parts outside the CDR3, is EAGVTQSPTHLIKTRGQQATLRCSPISGHTSVYWYQQALGLGLQFLLWYDEGEERNRGNFPPRFSGRQFPNYSSELNVNALELEDSALYLCASSLGQGDNQPQHFGDGTRLSIL.

The rearrangement joins TRBV10-3 to TRBJ2-2; D might be TRBD1 (7 bases). V was shortened by 0 bases and J by 6 bases, with 14 bases between the two germline ends. The CDR3 contains 16 residues. Per the germline V gene, CDR1 is ENHRY and CDR2 is SYGVKD. The CDR3 DNA is TGTGCCATCAGTGAGTCACGGACAGGCGGGGCCGGGGAGCTGTTTTTT. It encodes CAISESRTGGAGELFF.

The V and J genes are TRBV5-1 and TRBJ1-3; 7 bases fit TRBD1. The CDR3 is made up of 14 amino acids. Germline V gene lookup returns CDR1 SGHRS and CDR2 YFSETQ. Trimming cost V 3 bases and J 1 base; bases outside gene matches: 1. The CDR3 DNA reads TGCGCCAGCAGCTCGGACAGGTCTGGAAACACCATATATTTT. Translating gives CASSSDRSGNTIYF.

The chain has TRBV5-5 and TRBJ1-2; D not resolved. CDR3 length: 13 amino acids. In germline, CDR1 is SGHKS, CDR2 YYEKEE (reference sequence). V lost 0 bases to trimming and J lost 3 bases, with 6 bases between them. In DNA, the CDR3 is TGTGCCAGCAGCTTGGATCTGTACTATGGCTACACCTTC. Its translation is CASSLDLYYGYTF.

The chain uses TRBV19 and TRBJ1-1; D not resolved. Per the germline V gene, CDR1 is LNHDA and CDR2 is SQIVND (reference sequence). The V end was cut by 5 bases, the J end by 10 bases, with 17 bases between. The CDR3 is made up of 13 amino acids. The CDR3 here is CASSWTRVGGAFF. The CDR3 DNA reads as TGTGCCAGTAGTTGGACGAGGGTTGGCGGAGCTTTCTTT.

The V gene is TRBV11-2, the J gene TRBJ1-3, with D uncertain. V was pared by 0 bases and J by 0 bases, with 9 bases between. The CDR3 extends over 16 amino acids. The germline CDR1 and CDR2 sequences are SGHAT and FQNNGV. DNA of the CDR3: TGTGCCAGCAGCTTAGAATGGAGTTTCTCTGGAAACACCATATATTTT. Translating gives CASSLEWSFSGNTIYF. Full variable domain (missing parts from reference TRBV11-2 and TRBJ1-3): EAGVAQSPRYKIIEKRQSVAFWCNPISGHATLYWYQQILGQGPKLLIQFQNNGVVDDSQLPKDRFSAERLKGVDSTLKIQPAKLEDSAVYLCASSLEWSFSGNTIYFGEGSWLTVV.

This rearrangement joins TRBV19 to TRBJ1-2, with 11 bases identical to TRBD1. The CDR3 loop spans 15 amino acids. From germline, CDR1 is LNHDA and CDR2 SQIVND (reference sequence). With 6 bases clipped from V and 4 bases from J, the junction kept 7 bases outside the gene matches. DNA for the CDR3: TGTGCCAGTAGGGTCAGGGACAGGGGGACCTATGGCTACACCTTC. Translating it yields CASRVRDRGTYGYTF.

V and J are TRBV5-6 and TRBJ2-7; TRBD1 agrees at 8 bases. CDR1 SGHDT and CDR2 YYEEEE come from the germline V gene. The J segment lost 7 bases and the V segment lost 4 bases, leaving 13 bases of the junction unmatched. CDR3 length: 15 amino acids. The CDR3 sequence: CASSRDPTGTGEQYF. The CDR3 DNA reads as TGTGCCAGCAGCCGGGATCCGACAGGGACAGGAGAGCAGTACTTC.

The chain is built from TRBV9 and TRBJ2-3; 11 positions agree with TRBD2. The CDR3 has 16 residues. J gave up 4 bases and V 4 bases, and 8 bases lay outside the gene matches. CDR1 SGDLS and CDR2 YYNGEE come from the germline V gene. CDR3 sequence: CASSLTGLAVADTQYF. As DNA, the CDR3 is TGTGCCAGCAGCCTAACGGGACTAGCGGTAGCAGATACGCAGTATTTT.

The V gene is TRBV5-8, the J gene TRBJ2-7; 7 bases map to TRBD1. Germline loops: CDR1 SGHTS, CDR2 YDEGEE. CDR3 length: 13 residues. CDR3 nucleotide sequence: TGTGCTACGGTGGACAGGTACTCCTACGAGCAGTACTTC. Encoded protein: CATVDRYSYEQYF.

This clone was recorded a few times. This chain connects TRBV2 to TRBJ1-4, with D uncertain. V was trimmed by 7 bases and J by 0 bases, leaving 9 bases between them. Germline CDR1 SNHLY, CDR2 FYNNEI. This CDR3 spans 14 amino acids. DNA for the CDR3: TGTGCCAGCAATAGAGAGGCAACTAATGAAAAACTGTTTTTT. This sequence encodes CASNREATNEKLFF.

The chain carries TRBV6-2 or TRBV6-3 and TRBJ2-7, with 8 bases that match TRBD2. This CDR3 has 13 amino acids. Germline CDR1 is MNHEY and CDR2 is SVGEGT. The V gene end was trimmed by 0 bases and the J gene end by 6 bases; junction bases not matched to a gene: 1. This CDR3 reads CASSYSLAGEQYV. The CDR3 DNA follows: TGTGCCAGCAGTTACTCGCTAGCGGGCGAGCAGTACGTC.

Notes on this clone: At the DNA level, this CDR3 is encoded by other sequences in the same sample as well. The rearrangement links TRBV24-1 to TRBJ1-2; D possibly corresponds to TRBD1 (6 bases). V dropped 6 bases and J dropped 2 bases, with 9 bases sitting between them. The CDR3 loop spans 13 amino acids. Germline assignment: CDR1 KGHDR and CDR2 SFDVKD. CDR3 nucleotide sequence: TGTGCCACCAGTCCGACAGGAAACTATGGCTACACCTTC. Its translation is CATSPTGNYGYTF.